Shown below are 10 T cell receptor beta chains from a single sample sequenced in a study of Ad26.COV2.S vaccination and SARS-CoV-2 variants (dated by TCRdb to the early 2020s). Library construction relied on the immunoSEQ multiplex PCR assay. The clones in this table, taken by TCRdb from immuneACCESS, are in-frame only. Not every clone is retained; where verified, under half of the shortfall comes from an unresolved V gene, and the cause of the rest is unknown. The sample profile shows under 250,000 clones; 70% to 90% of them were found once. The top ten constitute 2.9% of the sample. The treatment or condition label corresponds to: around 19 received Ad26.COV2.S at low or high dose, single or two shots; five or six received placebo; per-sample allocation not given. Repertoires of vaccine and placebo recipients were sequenced from samples collected on day 63 after the first injection. Here the sequenced sample was peripheral blood, taken in a trial of Ad26.COV2.S vaccine versus placebo. The receptors were sampled from a person between 18 and 65 years old who received the Ad26.COV2.S COVID-19 vaccine or a placebo.

J is TRBJ2-7 and V is TRBV3-1 (or the pseudogene TRBV3-2); D gene unclear. The CDR3 is made up of 20 amino acids. Trimming took off 1 base at V and 3 bases at J, with 28 bases between the two ends. Germline lookup yields CDR1 LGHDT and CDR2 YNNKEL (reference sequence). The CDR3 DNA is TGTGCCAGCAGCCAAGGACACTTCCCCCGAACCCGTGACCCAAACTACGAGCAGTACTTC. It codes for CASSQGHFPRTRDPNYEQYF.

CDR3 sequence (DNA): TGTGCCACCAGTGACAGGGGACGATCTGGCAACAATGAGCAGTTCTTC. This encodes CATSDRGRSGNNEQFF. The genes are TRBV24-1 and TRBJ2-1; tentative D call: TRBD1 (6 bases). Trimming took 4 bases from V and 5 from J, leaving 17 bases between them. This CDR3 has 16 amino acids. CDR1 and CDR2 (germline): KGHDR, SFDVKD.

The chain employs TRBV3-1 (or the pseudogene TRBV3-2) and TRBJ1-1, with a weak D call TRBD1 (6 bases). V shed 0 bases and J shed 8 bases, with 7 bases lying between them. This CDR3 contains 12 residues. The germline CDR1 and CDR2 sequences are LGHDT and YNNKEL (reference sequence). The CDR3 loop reads CASSQDDREAFF. The CDR3 nucleotides are TGTGCCAGCAGCCAAGATGACAGGGAAGCTTTCTTT.

V and J are TRBV7-6 and TRBJ2-7; 7 bases line up with TRBD1. This CDR3 contains 15 residues. Germline V CDR1 and CDR2: SGHVS, FNYEAQ. Unmatched junction bases numbered 10, after V lost 5 bases and J lost 3 bases. The CDR3, as DNA: TGTGCCAGCAGCCCTGCCCGGGACAGATACTACGAGCAGTACTTC. This codes for CASSPARDRYYEQYF.

The chain carries TRBV6-2 or TRBV6-3 and TRBJ2-4, with D perhaps matching TRBD1 or TRBD2 (6 bases each). Germline V gene lookup returns CDR1 MNHEY and CDR2 SVGEGT. V lost 3 bases and J 0 bases, leaving 21 bases between the germline ends. The CDR3 runs to 19 residues. CDR3 sequence (DNA): TGTGCCAGCAGTTATGCGGTCGGGGGCTCGGAAATAGCCAAAAACATTCAGTACTTC. It encodes CASSYAVGGSEIAKNIQYF.

The chain couples TRBV6-5 to TRBJ2-2, with 10 bases that match TRBD1. There are 16 residues in the CDR3. J lost 3 bases, V lost 2 bases, and 3 bases had no gene match. The V gene's germline CDR1 is MNHEY and CDR2 SVGAGI. CDR3 nucleotides: TGTGCCAGCAGTTACCTCGGGACAGGGGACACCGGGGAGCTGTTTTTT. The encoded protein is CASSYLGTGDTGELFF.

CDR3 coding DNA: TGTGCCAGCAACCAAGGGATCGGGAGGGTAGAGACCCAGTACTTC. It encodes CASNQGIGRVETQYF. This chain joins TRBV9 and TRBJ2-5; 8 positions agree with TRBD2. The CDR3 has 15 residues. Trimming at V came to 6 bases and at J to 4 bases, leaving 11 bases not matched to a gene. Germline V gene lookup returns CDR1 SGDLS and CDR2 YYNGEE.

This sequence joins TRBV6-1 and TRBJ2-2, with a tentative D call TRBD2 (5 bases). The CDR3 is 14 amino acids. Trimming took off 3 bases at V and 4 bases at J, with 9 bases between the two ends. In germline, CDR1 is MNHNS, CDR2 SASEGT. The CDR3: CASSEHGGTGELFF. The CDR3 DNA reads TGTGCCAGCAGTGAGCACGGAGGCACCGGGGAGCTGTTTTTT.

The chain couples TRBV4-1 to TRBJ2-5; TRBD2 matches 12 bases. With V trimmed by 2 bases and J by 4 bases, 5 bases remained unmatched. From germline, CDR1 is MGHRA and CDR2 YSYEKL. This CDR3 comprises 16 residues. The CDR3 reads CASSQPLAGGGETQYF. The CDR3 coding sequence is TGCGCCAGCAGCCAACCCCTAGCGGGGGGGGGAGAGACCCAGTACTTC.

This clone appeared once. The V gene is TRBV7-6, the J gene TRBJ2-3; no clear D. The CDR3 contains 16 residues. Trimming left V 5 bases short and J 6 bases short, with 21 bases between. In germline, CDR1 is SGHVS, CDR2 FNYEAQ. CDR3 sequence reads: CASSVRKRTERDTQYF. The CDR3 DNA reads TGTGCCAGCAGCGTACGAAAAAGGACCGAACGGGATACGCAGTATTTT. The whole variable domain, filled in from reference TRBV7-6 and TRBJ2-3, reads GAGVSQSPRYKVTKRGQDVALRCDPISGHVSLYWYRQALGQGPEFLTYFNYEAQQDKSGLPNDRFSAERPEGSISTLTIQRTEQRDSAMYRCASSVRKRTERDTQYFGPGTRLTVL.